The 32 T cell receptor beta chains in this list originate from one sample, sequenced in a study of beta chain features in type 1 diabetes. Broader study findings: Researchers report that Type 1 diabetes patients had moderately but significantly shorter TCRB CDR3s across all four CD4+ subsets.

Their specific antigens are unknown. The authors reverse transcribed all of the isolated RNA, so sequencing captured expressed TCRB transcripts. Method: immunoSEQ multiplex PCR; TCRdb's copy keeps in-frame clones and lacks some. This table has some 660,000 clones, about 14% appearing once. Sequencing was carried out using naive CD4+ T cells from blood. These receptor sequences come from a man aged 18 to 29 with type 1 diabetes.

V is TRBV7-2 and J is TRBJ1-2, with TRBD1 matching 9 bases. The CDR3 consists of 15 residues. J was trimmed by 3 bases and V by 0 bases; bases with no gene match: 2. Per the germline V gene, CDR1 is SGHTA and CDR2 is FQGNSA. The CDR3 region has the DNA TGTGCCAGCAGCTTAGCACAGGGGGCTCACTATGGCTACACCTTC. Its protein is CASSLAQGAHYGYTF.

This clone was found a few times. The chain couples TRBV4-3 to TRBJ1-2, with 7 bases matching TRBD1. The V segment lost 0 bases and the J segment 4 bases; nucleotides outside the gene matches: 8. This CDR3 has 16 residues. The germline V gene encodes CDR1 LGHNA and CDR2 YSLEER. This CDR3 reads CASSQDRLTGTYGYTF. Here the CDR3 DNA reads TGCGCCAGCAGCCAAGATCGTCTGACAGGGACCTATGGCTACACCTTC.

Only a few counts were recorded for this clone. V gene TRBV14 combines with J gene TRBJ2-5, with 7 bases aligning to TRBD1. The CDR3 is made up of 13 amino acids. The J segment lost 4 bases and the V segment lost 4 bases, leaving 3 bases of the junction unmatched. In germline, CDR1 is SGHDN, CDR2 FVKESK. CDR3 DNA sequence: TGTGCCAGCAGCCGCCCAGGGGGAGAGACCCAGTACTTC. The encoded protein is CASSRPGGETQYF. Supplemented by reference TRBV14 and TRBJ2-5, the full variable domain reads EAGVTQFPSHSVIEKGQTVTLRCDPISGHDNLYWYRRVMGKEIKFLLHFVKESKQDESGMPNNRFLAERTGGTYSTLKVQPAELEDSGVYFCASSRPGGETQYFGPGTRLLVL.

This CDR3 is CASSFDRYYEQYF. In DNA, the CDR3 is TGTGCCAGCAGTTTCGACAGGTACTACGAGCAGTACTTC. V and J are TRBV28 and TRBJ2-7; weak D call: TRBD1 (6 bases). Trimming removed 3 bases at V and 3 bases at J, with 9 bases between. Germline CDR1 MDHEN, CDR2 SYDVKM. The CDR3 covers 13 residues.

This clone was picked up a small number of times. The chain employs TRBV6-1 and TRBJ1-3, with D possibly matching TRBD1 (5 bases). V lost 8 bases and J 2 bases, leaving 13 bases between the germline ends. Germline lookup yields CDR1 MNHNS and CDR2 SASEGT. The CDR3 has 14 amino acids. CDR3 nucleotide sequence: TGTGCCAGCTCTTCAAAACAGGCTGGAAACACCATATATTTT. Translating gives CASSSKQAGNTIYF.

The chain couples TRBV30 to TRBJ2-7; D unresolved. The CDR3 has 12 amino acids. V lost 2 bases, J lost 6 bases, and 11 bases lay in between. Looked up from germline, CDR1 is GTSNPN and CDR2 is SVGIG (reference sequence). The CDR3 coding sequence is TGTGCCTGGAGTTGGCTGGAACGCGAGCAGTACTTC. This sequence encodes CAWSWLEREQYF.

This sequence joins TRBV4-1 and TRBJ2-3; no firm D call. V shed 0 bases and J shed 7 bases, with 20 bases lying between them. Germline V gene data show CDR1 as MGHRA and CDR2 as YSYEKL. CDR3 length: 17 amino acids. CDR3 sequence reads: CASSQEQSGPARNTQYF. CDR3 bases: TGCGCCAGCAGCCAAGAACAATCGGGCCCCGCCAGAAATACGCAGTATTTT.

V and J are TRBV28 and TRBJ2-7; 8 bases fit TRBD1. Germline lookup yields CDR1 MDHEN and CDR2 SYDVKM. CDR3 size: 13 residues. The V gene end was trimmed by 7 bases and the J gene end by 8 bases; junction bases not matched to a gene: 10. CDR3 sequence: CASTKLDRAQQYF. CDR3 nucleotides: TGTGCCAGCACAAAATTGGACAGGGCCCAGCAGTACTTC.

This clone was seen more than once but under ten times. This rearrangement joins TRBV5-1 to TRBJ2-1; D is undetermined. The V gene lost 7 bases and the J gene lost 12 bases, with 20 bases spanning the gap. This CDR3 comprises 13 residues. Germline assignment: CDR1 SGHRS and CDR2 YFSETQ. CDR3 in amino acids: CASGEFLGGLQFF. CDR3 DNA sequence: TGCGCCAGCGGGGAATTCCTGGGCGGCTTGCAGTTCTTC.

The J gene is TRBJ2-2, the V gene TRBV29-1; D is uncertain. The V end was cut by 4 bases, the J end by 6 bases, with 12 bases between. The germline V gene has CDR1 SQVTM and CDR2 ANQGSEA. The CDR3 is made up of 13 amino acids. For the CDR3, the DNA is TGCAGCGTTGCCAGGCAGAGCGCCGGGGAGCTGTTTTTT. Translation gives CSVARQSAGELFF.

Turning to this clone: Other DNA sequences in the sample encode the same CDR3. V usage is TRBV6-1 and J usage is TRBJ2-7, with a weak D call TRBD1 (6 bases). The CDR3 is made up of 12 amino acids. V shed 11 bases and J shed 0 bases, with 11 bases lying between them. CDR1 is MNHNS and CDR2 is SASEGT in the germline V gene. This CDR3 reads CASRTDSYEQYF. The CDR3 nucleotides are TGTGCCTCACGGACAGACTCCTACGAGCAGTACTTC.

This clone appeared a few times. The J gene is TRBJ2-3, the V gene TRBV19; no clear D gene. The germline CDR1 and CDR2 sequences are LNHDA and SQIVND (reference sequence). The CDR3 spans 11 residues. Deletions cut 5 bases from V and 5 bases from J, with 5 bases between. The chain's CDR3 is CASSARDTQYF. The CDR3 region has the DNA TGTGCCAGTAGTGCCAGAGATACGCAGTATTTT.

This clone has more than one count but fewer than ten. The gene calls are TRBV29-1 and TRBJ1-1, with no clear D. Per the germline V gene, CDR1 is SQVTM and CDR2 is ANQGSEA. The CDR3 contains 11 residues. Trimming pared 2 bases from V and 4 bases from J, leaving 5 bases between. CDR3 coding DNA: TGCAGCGTTGAACCGGCCACTGAAGCTTTCTTT. It is translated as CSVEPATEAFF.

On this clone itself: The same CDR3 can be traced to other DNA sequences in this sample. Here the CDR3 DNA reads TGTGCCTGGAGTGTTGGCACCTCTAACTATGGCTACACCTTC. As protein: CAWSVGTSNYGYTF. This chain links TRBV30 with TRBJ1-2; D uncertain. Trimming removed 0 bases at V and 0 bases at J, with 8 bases between. This CDR3 comprises 14 residues. Germline values: CDR1 GTSNPN, CDR2 SVGIG (reference sequence).

The chain is built from TRBV5-6 and TRBJ2-6; 8 bases agree with TRBD1. CDR3 length: 17 residues. CDR1 and CDR2 from the germline V gene are SGHDT and YYEEEE. Trimming removed 4 bases from V and 2 bases from J; junction bases left unmatched: 8. CDR3 bases: TGTGCCAGCAGCCCGCAGGACAGGGCGGCTGGGGCCAACGTCCTGACTTTC. This codes for CASSPQDRAAGANVLTF. Complete variable domain (other parts from reference TRBV5-6 and TRBJ2-6): DAGVTQSPTHLIKTRGQQVTLRCSPKSGHDTVSWYQQALGQGPQFIFQYYEEEERQRGNFPDRFSGHQFPNYSSELNVNALLLGDSALYLCASSPQDRAAGANVLTFGAGSRLTVL.

V is TRBV27 and J is TRBJ1-2, with D unclear. V was cut by 5 bases and J by 8 bases, with 18 bases left in between. Germline values: CDR1 MNHEY, CDR2 SMNVEV (reference sequence). The length of the CDR3 is 14 residues. The CDR3 loop is CASSGNKGPGGYTF. The CDR3 region has the DNA TGTGCCAGCAGTGGCAATAAGGGCCCGGGGGGCTACACCTTC.

Only a few counts were recorded for this clone. The V call is TRBV7-9, the J call TRBJ2-2; 8 bases are a match to TRBD2. This CDR3 has 14 amino acids. The germline gives CDR1 SEHNR, CDR2 FQNEAQ (reference sequence). The junction had 4 bases not matched to a gene; V was cut back by 4 bases and J by 6 bases. In DNA, the CDR3 is TGTGCCAGCAGCTCGTTAGCGGGGTCCGGGGAGCTGTTTTTT. Protein product: CASSSLAGSGELFF.

There are a few counts of this clone. The rearrangement joins TRBV28 to TRBJ1-2, with 9 bases that match TRBD1. The CDR3 contains 14 residues. Germline V CDR1 and CDR2: MDHEN, SYDVKM. The J segment lost 6 bases and the V segment lost 2 bases, leaving 4 bases of the junction unmatched. CDR3 nucleotide sequence: TGTGCCAGCAGTTTAGTTGGGACAGGGAATGGCTACACCTTC. Amino acids: CASSLVGTGNGYTF.

This clone has only a few counts. The chain joins TRBV30 to TRBJ2-5; TRBD2 aligns across 8 bases. This CDR3 contains 12 residues. V lost 4 bases, J lost 6 bases, and 4 bases stayed unmatched. Germline V gives CDR1 GTSNPN, CDR2 SVGIG (reference sequence). CDR3 in amino acids: CAWTPGGKTQYF. The CDR3 DNA sequence: TGTGCCTGGACCCCGGGGGGGAAGACCCAGTACTTC.

This clone was observed a few times. CDR3 residues: CASSPRQGYGYTF. CDR3 nucleotides: TGTGCCAGCAGCCCCCGACAGGGCTATGGCTACACCTTC. This chain links TRBV6-5 with TRBJ1-2; TRBD1 agrees at 7 bases. The CDR3 sequence is 13 residues long. The germline CDR1 and CDR2 sequences are MNHEY and SVGAGI. The J segment lost 4 bases and the V segment lost 6 bases, leaving 5 bases of the junction unmatched.

The genes are TRBV5-4 and TRBJ1-2, with 9 bases fitting TRBD1. Germline CDR1 SGHNT, CDR2 YYREEE (reference sequence). V trimming: 4 bases; J trimming: 0 bases; junction bases outside the gene matches: 4. The CDR3 sequence is 15 residues long. CDR3 sequence (DNA): TGTGCCAGCAGCCCCGACAGGGGGACTAACTATGGCTACACCTTC. Translating gives CASSPDRGTNYGYTF.

This clone was seen a few times. The chain links TRBV29-1 to TRBJ2-2; D gene unclear. Germline loops: CDR1 SQVTM, CDR2 ANQGSEA. CDR3 size: 14 residues. V lost 4 bases, J lost 0 bases, and 9 bases lay in between. CDR3 amino acids: CSVGPPSNTGELFF. The CDR3 region has the DNA TGCAGCGTTGGTCCTCCTTCGAACACCGGGGAGCTGTTTTTT.

This clone was observed a few times. The chain is built from TRBV30 and TRBJ2-2; D not certain. The CDR3 spans 14 residues. V dropped 0 bases and J dropped 3 bases, with 8 bases sitting between them. Germline V CDR1 and CDR2: GTSNPN, SVGIG (reference sequence). CDR3 DNA: TGTGCCTGGAGTGTCCAGGATTACACCGGGGAGCTGTTTTTT. This sequence encodes CAWSVQDYTGELFF.

Only a few counts were recorded for this clone. The rearrangement joins TRBV19 to TRBJ2-2; D is possibly TRBD1 or TRBD2 (5 bases each). The CDR3 is 15 residues long. Per the germline V gene, CDR1 is LNHDA and CDR2 is SQIVND (reference sequence). Trimming left V 10 bases short and J 3 bases short, with 18 bases between. The CDR3 region has the DNA TGTGCCACTTTCCCGAGGGGCAGCCACACCGGGGAGCTGTTTTTT. It translates to CATFPRGSHTGELFF.

This clone was seen a few times. The chain couples TRBV28 to TRBJ2-7; 8 bases align to TRBD2. This CDR3 is 14 amino acids long. J was trimmed by 0 bases and V by 7 bases; bases with no gene match: 5. Germline values: CDR1 MDHEN, CDR2 SYDVKM. The CDR3 coding sequence is TGTGCCAGCAAAGTAGGGACTAGCTCCTACGAGCAGTACTTC. Its translation: CASKVGTSSYEQYF.

The table lists this clone with a few counts. The chain is built from TRBV6-5 and TRBJ2-1; TRBD1 might be the D (6 bases). With 0 bases removed from V and 3 bases from J, the gap between germline ends came to 12 bases. The CDR3 is 16 residues long. Germline-derived CDR1 and CDR2 are MNHEY and SVGAGI. In nucleotides, the CDR3 is TGTGCCAGCAGTTACTCGGGCAGGGGTGGCTACAATGAGCAGTTCTTC. Its translation: CASSYSGRGGYNEQFF.

This chain links TRBV5-1 with TRBJ1-3; tentatively, D is TRBD1 (6 bases). The germline V and J ends were trimmed by 4 bases and 3 bases, with 14 bases remaining between them. The CDR3 has 15 residues. Germline lookup yields CDR1 SGHRS and CDR2 YFSETQ. The DNA of the CDR3 is TGCGCCAGCAGCGCGGACAGTTTAATTGGAAACACCATATATTTT. Translation: CASSADSLIGNTIYF.

The CDR3 DNA is TGTGCCAGCAGCCCCGGAGGGGCCAATCAGCCCCAGCATTTT. It translates to CASSPGGANQPQHF. This chain joins TRBV7-2 and TRBJ1-5; a weak D match, TRBD1 (5 bases). From germline, CDR1 is SGHTA and CDR2 FQGNSA. Trimming took off 5 bases at V and 3 bases at J, with 11 bases between the two ends. The CDR3 extends over 14 amino acids.

This sequence joins TRBV30 and TRBJ2-7, with D maybe TRBD2 (6 bases). CDR1 is GTSNPN, CDR2 SVGIG, per germline (reference sequence). Trimming shortened V by 0 bases and J by 0 bases, and 15 bases separated the two germline ends. There are 16 residues in the CDR3. The CDR3 DNA reads TGTGCCTGGAGTGTACGGGGGACGGTGAGCTCCTACGAGCAGTACTTC. This sequence encodes CAWSVRGTVSSYEQYF.

This chain connects TRBV20-1 to TRBJ1-2; D is uncertain. Germline CDR1 and CDR2: DFQATT and SNEGSKA (reference sequence). CDR3 length: 11 amino acids. The CDR3 DNA is TGCAGACTGGAGGGAAACCATGGCTACACCTTC. Its translation: CRLEGNHGYTF.

In its sample, this clone was seen a few times. The chain carries TRBV7-9 and TRBJ2-5; D gene uncertain. Near its end, the DNA agrees better with TRBJ2-7, so the J call may be wrong. The CDR3 totals 10 residues. Germline CDR1 is SEHNR and CDR2 is FQNEAQ (reference sequence). The DNA for the CDR3 is TGTGCCAGCAGCCCATACGAGCAGTACTTC. Protein sequence: CASSPYEQYF.

J is TRBJ2-4 and V is TRBV30, with D unclear. Trimming took off 1 base at V and 6 bases at J, with 16 bases between the two ends. CDR3 size: 15 residues. Germline-derived CDR1 and CDR2 are GTSNPN and SVGIG (reference sequence). CDR3 region: CAWSGILGWGNIQYF. The CDR3 DNA follows: TGTGCCTGGAGTGGAATTCTTGGTTGGGGAAACATTCAGTACTTC.